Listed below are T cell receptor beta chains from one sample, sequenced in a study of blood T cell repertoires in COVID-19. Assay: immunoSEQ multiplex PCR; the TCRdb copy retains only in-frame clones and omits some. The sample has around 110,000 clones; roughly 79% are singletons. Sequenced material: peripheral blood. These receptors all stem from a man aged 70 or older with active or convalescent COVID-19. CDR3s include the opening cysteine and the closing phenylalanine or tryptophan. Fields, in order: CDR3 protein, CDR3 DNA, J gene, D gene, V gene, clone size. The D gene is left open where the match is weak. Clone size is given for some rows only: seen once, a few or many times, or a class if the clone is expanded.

CASSQDGQGRTGELFF | TGTGCCAGCAGCCAAGACGGACAGGGACGCACCGGGGAGCTGTTTTTT | TRBJ2-2 | TRBD1 | TRBV4-2 | NA
CASSLGGVGRVGSYEQYF | TGTGCCAGCAGTTTAGGGGGCGTGGGGCGGGTTGGCTCCTACGAGCAGTACTTC | TRBJ2-7 | NA | TRBV28 | NA
CASSEEVLRGVYNEQFF | TGTGCCAGCAGTGAAGAGGTACTGCGGGGGGTGTACAATGAGCAGTTCTTC | TRBJ2-1 | TRBD2 | TRBV6-1 | NA
CASSLDTSSGNTIYF | TGCGCCAGCAGCTTGGACACATCTTCTGGAAACACCATATATTTT | TRBJ1-3 | NA | TRBV5-1 | NA
CASSLTIAGIRMNTEAFF | TGCGCCAGCAGCTTAACAATAGCGGGGATAAGGATGAACACTGAAGCTTTCTTT | TRBJ1-1 | NA | TRBV5-1 | few
CASSPRTGSNTEAFF | TGTGCCAGCAGCCCTAGGACAGGGTCAAACACTGAAGCTTTCTTT | TRBJ1-1 | TRBD1 | TRBV3-1/TRBV3-2 | NA
CASSRGQGAYVGGYTF | TGTGCCAGCAGCCGGGGCCAGGGGGCTTATGTGGGAGGCTACACCTTC | TRBJ1-2 | TRBD1 | TRBV7-2 | NA
CASSHSQEAYTGELFF | TGTGCCAGCAGCCACTCCCAGGAGGCTTACACCGGGGAGCTGTTTTTT | TRBJ2-2 | NA | TRBV3-1/TRBV3-2 | NA
CASSQNRGTGELFF | TGTGCCAGCTCTCAGAACAGGGGAACCGGGGAGCTGTTTTTT | TRBJ2-2 | TRBD1 | TRBV18 | NA
CASSRDSYTEAFF | TGTGCCAGCAGCCGAGACAGTTACACTGAAGCTTTCTTT | TRBJ1-1 | NA | TRBV6-5 | few
CATLRQGSNQPQHF | TGTGCCACCCTTCGACAGGGGTCCAATCAGCCCCAGCATTTT | TRBJ1-5 | TRBD1 | TRBV15 | NA
CASSLRVDWIGNEQFF | TGTGCCAGCAGCCTCCGGGTAGATTGGATTGGAAATGAGCAGTTCTTC | TRBJ2-1 | NA | TRBV13 | NA
CASSYAGFGEKLFF | TGTGCCAGCAGTTACGCAGGGTTTGGGGAAAAACTGTTTTTT | TRBJ1-4 | NA | TRBV28 | NA